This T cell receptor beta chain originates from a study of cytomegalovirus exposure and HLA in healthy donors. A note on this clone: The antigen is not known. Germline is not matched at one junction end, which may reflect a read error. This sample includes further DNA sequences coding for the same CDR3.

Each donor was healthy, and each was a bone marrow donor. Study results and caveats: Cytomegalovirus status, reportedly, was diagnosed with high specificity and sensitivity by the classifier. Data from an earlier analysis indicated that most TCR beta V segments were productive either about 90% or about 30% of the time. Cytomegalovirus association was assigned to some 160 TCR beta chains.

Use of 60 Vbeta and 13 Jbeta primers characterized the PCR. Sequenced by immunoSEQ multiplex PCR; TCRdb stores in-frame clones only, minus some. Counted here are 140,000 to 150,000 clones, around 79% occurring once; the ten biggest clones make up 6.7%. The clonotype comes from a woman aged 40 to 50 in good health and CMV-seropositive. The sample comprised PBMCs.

CDR3 sequence (DNA): TGCGCCAGCAGTTATTGGGACAGGGGCTATGGCTACACCTTC. Encoded protein: CASSYWDRGYGYTF. The V gene is TRBV6-5, the J gene TRBJ1-2; 10 bases fit TRBD1. CDR1 MNHEY and CDR2 SVGAGI come from the germline V gene. The CDR3 has 14 residues.